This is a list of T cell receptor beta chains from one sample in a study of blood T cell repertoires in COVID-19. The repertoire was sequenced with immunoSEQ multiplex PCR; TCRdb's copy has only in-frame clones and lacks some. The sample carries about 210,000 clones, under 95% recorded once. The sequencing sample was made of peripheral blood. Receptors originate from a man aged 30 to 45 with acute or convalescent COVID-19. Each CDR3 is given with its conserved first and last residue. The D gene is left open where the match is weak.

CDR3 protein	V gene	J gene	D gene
CASSLGYGTGGGETQYF	TRBV5-1	TRBJ2-5	.
CASRGQGDTQYF	TRBV2	TRBJ2-3	.
CASSKDSPYGQYF	TRBV5-1	TRBJ2-7	.
CASLTGQGHHEQYF	TRBV18	TRBJ2-7	TRBD1
CASSYNTGATEAFF	TRBV5-1	TRBJ1-1	TRBD1
CASSLEQANTQYF	TRBV7-3	TRBJ2-3	.
CASSQDTSGGAGELFF	TRBV4-2	TRBJ2-2	TRBD2
CASREVGRGEQFF	TRBV6-5	TRBJ2-1	.
CASSYSAGRKSAFF	TRBV6-5	TRBJ1-1	.
CASSLVQGFNSPLHF	TRBV7-2	TRBJ1-6	TRBD1
CASRLTRNNEQFF	TRBV27	TRBJ2-1	.
CASSLGGGSGNTIYF	TRBV7-2	TRBJ1-3	.
CASSVGVAKFHEQFF	TRBV9	TRBJ2-1	.
CASSPMGGSTDGYTF	TRBV18	TRBJ1-2	.
CAISREVTDTQYF	TRBV10-3	TRBJ2-3	.
CASSGEVGIGTEAFF	TRBV18	TRBJ1-1	.
CASSTQQGAYEQYF	TRBV5-1	TRBJ2-7	TRBD1
CASSFLRRRAGELFF	TRBV19	TRBJ2-2	.
CASSLTSRGEQFF	TRBV5-6	TRBJ2-1	.
CACKADSYNEQFF	TRBV30	TRBJ2-1	.
CASSRSGEQYF	TRBV18	TRBJ2-7	.
CASSLQDRARGYTF	TRBV28	TRBJ1-2	TRBD1
CASSQNGGSYNEQFF	TRBV4-2	TRBJ2-1	TRBD2
CASSPPGETQYF	TRBV5-1	TRBJ2-5	.
CSVWGQGQPQHF	TRBV29-1	TRBJ1-5	TRBD1
CASSGGTGRYTGELFF	TRBV19	TRBJ2-2	TRBD1
CASSRAGTGGLGEQFF	TRBV6-2/TRBV6-3	TRBJ2-1	TRBD1
CASKIYDTEAFF	TRBV5-1	TRBJ1-1	.
CAWSLKGSQGSPSPLHF	TRBV30	TRBJ1-6	.
CASSSGLAGGNEQFF	TRBV11-3	TRBJ2-1	TRBD2
CASSPTAGSTDTQYF	TRBV18	TRBJ2-3	TRBD2
CASQSSPQETQYF	TRBV3-1/TRBV3-2	TRBJ2-5	.
CASSTGTGGAGEPQHF	TRBV18	TRBJ1-5	TRBD1
CASSQGTSRYTDTQYF	TRBV3-1/TRBV3-2	TRBJ2-3	TRBD2
CASLAVLYNSPLHF	TRBV2	TRBJ1-6	.
CASRFIAGAFQYF	TRBV5-8	TRBJ2-3	TRBD2
CASSLQGSANEKLFF	TRBV5-5	TRBJ1-4	.
CASSYLGELFF	TRBV6-5	TRBJ2-2	.
CASSVDSGQMQETQYF	TRBV9	TRBJ2-5	TRBD1
CAWSVQIGVNEQFF	TRBV30	TRBJ2-1	.
CAISESRQGAYGYTF	TRBV10-3	TRBJ1-2	TRBD1
CASSLNRVTGANVLTF	TRBV5-1	TRBJ2-6	.